This T cell receptor beta chain was recovered during a study of Graves' ophthalmopathy and Graves' hyperthyroidism. As the template, RNA transcripts were used to amplify TCR beta CDR3 regions. Following a first-round RT-PCR that used HTBI primers, a second-round multiplex PCR was carried out. TCRdb redid the calling of the multiplex PCR reads with MiXCR, one entry per CDR3 protein. The data show a few hundred thousand distinct CDR3 sequences, 15% to 20% seen once. Calling hyperthyroidism stable required that no ophthalmopathy show up within 18 months of follow-up. Diagnoses were established from clinical symptoms, serum thyroxine, TRAb, thyroid ultrasound and orbital computed tomography. This clonotype appeared a few times. V was shortened by 0 bases and J by 7 bases, with 13 bases between the two germline ends. CDR3 length: 16 residues. Per germline, CDR1 MGHRA and CDR2 YSYEKL.

This receptor was identified in an adult woman with stable Graves' hyperthyroidism. J is TRBJ1-6 and V is TRBV4-1, with D unclear. Sequences were obtained from peripheral blood. The CDR3 protein is CASSQDLGVRNSPLHF. The CDR3 DNA reads TGCGCCAGCAGCCAAGACCTGGGAGTACGGAATTCACCCCTCCACTTT.